What follows are 9 T cell receptor beta chains derived from one specimen sequenced in a study of cytomegalovirus exposure and HLA in healthy donors. This PCR relied on a set of 60 Vbeta primers and 13 Jbeta primers. Measured with immunoSEQ multiplex PCR; TCRdb has only the in-frame clones, and not every one. The sample yields 75,000 to 90,000 clones, of which the top ten take up roughly 1.5%. Sequencing was performed on PBMCs. The receptors were sampled from a woman aged 55-70 years in good health and CMV-seronegative.

The chain has TRBV4-2 and TRBJ2-4; TRBD1 aligns across 12 bases. This CDR3 is built from 16 residues. V lost 0 bases and J lost 11; bases outside the gene matches: 8. Germline V gene sequence: CDR1 LGHNA, CDR2 YNFKEQ. The CDR3 nucleotides are TGTGCCAGCAGCCAAGATAAGGGACAGGGGGCCCGATTTCAGTACTTC. This gives the protein CASSQDKGQGARFQYF.

CDR3 in DNA: TGTGCCAGCAGCCGTCCGACTAGCGGGAGAGCTGAGCAGTTCTTC. This codes for CASSRPTSGRAEQFF. This chain links TRBV6-5 with TRBJ2-1; 12 bases map to TRBD2. This CDR3 contains 15 residues. Trimming at V came to 6 bases and at J to 9 bases, leaving 9 bases not matched to a gene. Germline CDR1 and CDR2: MNHEY and SVGAGI.

This chain links TRBV27 with TRBJ2-7; 9 nucleotides line up with TRBD1. V lost 3 bases to trimming and J lost 7 bases; unmatched junction nucleotides: 7. The length of the CDR3 is 14 residues. Looked up from germline, CDR1 is MNHEY and CDR2 is SMNVEV (reference sequence). The CDR3 region is CASSFRTGAVEQYF. The CDR3 bases are TGTGCCAGCAGTTTTAGGACAGGGGCTGTGGAGCAGTACTTC.

This chain uses TRBV19 with TRBJ1-5; D remains unclear. V was cut by 5 bases and J by 4 bases, with 15 bases left in between. The germline gives CDR1 LNHDA, CDR2 SQIVND (reference sequence). This CDR3 comprises 15 residues. The CDR3 reads CASSVLDGVNQPQHF. The CDR3 DNA follows: TGTGCCAGTAGTGTCTTGGACGGGGTGAATCAGCCCCAGCATTTT.

The chain links TRBV4-3 to TRBJ1-6, with D possibly being TRBD1 (6 bases). The CDR3 loop spans 15 amino acids. V was shortened by 2 bases and J by 5 bases, with 10 bases between the two germline ends. The V gene's germline CDR1 is LGHNA and CDR2 YSLEER. Here the CDR3 DNA reads TGCGCCAGCAGCCAAAGCAACAGGGATAATTCACCCCTCCACTTT. Its protein product is CASSQSNRDNSPLHF.

The chain employs TRBV4-2 and TRBJ2-1, with D possibly TRBD1 on 8 matching bases. CDR1 and CDR2 from the germline V gene are LGHNA and YNFKEQ. The CDR3 has 18 residues. V was cut by 2 bases and J by 7 bases, with 24 bases left in between. In nucleotides, the CDR3 is TGTGCCAGCAGCCAACTACAGGGGGGCGGGAGTGGGGGGAATGAGCAGTTCTTC. It is translated as CASSQLQGGGSGGNEQFF.

This chain connects TRBV5-1 to TRBJ1-1, with 9 bases that match TRBD1. The ends lost 0 bases at V and 4 bases at J; junction bases unmatched: 1. Germline V gene sequence: CDR1 SGHRS, CDR2 YFSETQ. The CDR3 consists of 14 residues. CDR3 sequence (DNA): TGCGCCAGCAGCTTGGTGACAGGGGGCACTGAAGCTTTCTTT. It specifies CASSLVTGGTEAFF. The full variable domain, its missing parts supplied by reference TRBV5-1 and TRBJ1-1, is KAGVTQTPRYLIKTRGQQVTLSCSPISGHRSVSWYQQTPGQGLQFLFEYFSETQRNKGNFPGRFSGRQFSNSRSEMNVSTLELGDSALYLCASSLVTGGTEAFFGQGTRLTVV.

CDR3 region: CASSPDRGSNQPQHF. The CDR3 DNA reads TGTGCCAGCAGTCCTGACAGGGGATCCAATCAGCCCCAGCATTTT. The chain recombines TRBV28 with TRBJ1-5, with 8 bases identical to TRBD1. Trimming took 5 bases from V and 3 from J; bases not matched to a gene: 6. The length of the CDR3 is 15 residues. Germline loops: CDR1 MDHEN, CDR2 SYDVKM.

V usage is TRBV7-2 and J usage is TRBJ1-1; perhaps TRBD1 as D (6 bases). The CDR3 contains 13 residues. The germline V gene has CDR1 SGHTA and CDR2 FQGNSA. Trimming removed 5 bases at V and 3 bases at J, with 10 bases between. The CDR3 reads CASSPRTDTEAFF. The CDR3 bases are TGTGCCAGCAGCCCCCGGACAGACACTGAAGCTTTCTTT.